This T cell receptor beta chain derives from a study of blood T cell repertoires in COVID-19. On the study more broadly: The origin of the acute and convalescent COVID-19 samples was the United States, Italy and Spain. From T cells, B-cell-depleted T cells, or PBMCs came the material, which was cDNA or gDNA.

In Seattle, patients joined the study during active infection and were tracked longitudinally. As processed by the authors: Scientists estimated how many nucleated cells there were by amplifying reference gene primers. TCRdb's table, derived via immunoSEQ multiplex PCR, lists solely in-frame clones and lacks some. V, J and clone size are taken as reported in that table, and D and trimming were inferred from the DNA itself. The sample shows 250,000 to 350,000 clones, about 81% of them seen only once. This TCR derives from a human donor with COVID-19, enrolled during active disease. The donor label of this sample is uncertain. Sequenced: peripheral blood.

In DNA form, the CDR3 reads TGTGCCAGCAGTTTCCTGTCCGGACTAGCGGGAGCAAATGAGCAGTTCTTC. It is translated as CASSFLSGLAGANEQFF. The V and J genes are TRBV27 and TRBJ2-1; 13 nucleotides agree with TRBD2. With 3 bases clipped from V and 7 bases from J, the junction kept 9 bases outside the gene matches. Per germline, CDR1 MNHEY and CDR2 SMNVEV (reference sequence). This CDR3 has 17 residues.